What follows are 27 T cell receptor beta chains derived from one specimen sequenced in a study of T-cell reconstitution after alpha-beta-depleted transplantation in children. Researchers prepared the TCRbeta library using unique molecular identifiers, the study reports. TCRdb re-called the PCR reads through MiXCR, storing one row per CDR3 protein. The profile shows about 980,000 distinct CDR3 sequences, roughly 29% of them singletons. The sample consisted of PBMCs, mostly from graft donor cells, taken 360 days after TCRalphabeta/CD19-depleted stem cell transplant. Source of these receptors: a boy in the first two years of life who had a stem cell transplant for SCID, so the T cells may come from the graft donor.

In its sample, this clonotype was seen a few times. The V and J genes are TRBV7-9 and TRBJ2-1; weak D call: TRBD1 (6 bases). V shed 5 bases and J shed 0 bases, with 17 bases lying between them. CDR1 is SEHNR, CDR2 FQNEAQ, per germline (reference sequence). The CDR3 is 17 residues long. The CDR3 nucleotides read TGTGCCAGCAGCCTACTTTCTACAGGGAGCTCCTACAATGAGCAGTTCTTC. Protein: CASSLLSTGSSYNEQFF. Combining the CDR3 with reference TRBV7-9 and TRBJ2-1 gives the whole variable domain DTGVSQNPRHKITKRGQNVTFRCDPISEHNRLYWYRQTLGQGPEFLTYFQNEAQLEKSRLLSDRFSAERPKGSFSTLEIQRTEQGDSAMYLCASSLLSTGSSYNEQFFGPGTRLTVL.

The chain has TRBV12-3 or TRBV12-4 and TRBJ2-7; tentatively, D is TRBD1 (6 bases). This CDR3 has 15 amino acids. V was pared by 0 bases and J by 2 bases, with 11 bases between. This CDR3 reads CASSLAQGAAYEQYF. CDR3 nucleotides: TGTGCCAGCAGTTTAGCACAGGGTGCAGCCTACGAGCAGTACTTC.

The gene calls are TRBV5-1 and TRBJ2-5; TRBD2 might be the D (5 bases). This CDR3 region has 17 residues. Germline V CDR1 and CDR2: SGHRS, YFSETQ. V was shortened by 2 bases and J by 3 bases, with 20 bases between the two germline ends. The chain's CDR3 is CASSFGLGRPSKETQYF. The CDR3 nucleotides read TGCGCCAGCAGCTTCGGTTTAGGGAGACCCTCAAAAGAGACCCAGTACTTC.

This chain links TRBV20-1 with TRBJ2-3, with 7 bases fitting TRBD2. Germline trimming cut 1 base from V and 0 bases from J; bases unmatched to any gene: 7. CDR3 size: 16 residues. Germline V gene data show CDR1 as DFQATT and CDR2 as SNEGSKA (reference sequence). As DNA, the CDR3 is TGCAGTGCTAGAGGTTCCCCTAGCGGAAGCACAGATACGCAGTATTTT. Its translation: CSARGSPSGSTDTQYF.

This sequence joins TRBV11-2 and TRBJ2-7; TRBD2 matches 7 bases. There are 15 residues in the CDR3. Germline V gene lookup returns CDR1 SGHAT and CDR2 FQNNGV. Trimming removed 0 bases from V and 2 bases from J; junction bases left unmatched: 4. The CDR3 loop reads CASSLETGRAYEQYF. For the CDR3, the DNA is TGTGCCAGCAGCTTAGAGACGGGGAGGGCCTACGAGCAGTACTTC. Full variable domain (outside the CDR3, taken from reference TRBV11-2 and TRBJ2-7): EAGVAQSPRYKIIEKRQSVAFWCNPISGHATLYWYQQILGQGPKLLIQFQNNGVVDDSQLPKDRFSAERLKGVDSTLKIQPAKLEDSAVYLCASSLETGRAYEQYFGPGTRLTVT.

A few counts support this clonotype. The CDR3 spells CASSPIHGASGANVLTF. CDR3 DNA sequence: TGTGCCAGCTCACCAATCCATGGGGCCTCTGGGGCCAACGTCCTGACTTTC. This sequence joins TRBV18 and TRBJ2-6, with a possible D match to TRBD1 (5 bases). The CDR3 has 17 amino acids. Trimming left V 2 bases short and J 0 bases short, with 11 bases between. Germline values: CDR1 KGHSH, CDR2 LQKENI.

This sequence joins TRBV7-9 and TRBJ2-2; tentatively, D is TRBD1 or TRBD2 (5 bases each). The ends were cut back, 4 bases at V and 4 bases at J, with 16 bases in the middle. Looked up from germline, CDR1 is SEHNR and CDR2 is FQNEAQ (reference sequence). The CDR3 sequence is 16 residues long. The CDR3: CASSSTGPTGTGELFF. Written as DNA, the CDR3 is TGTGCCAGCAGCTCTACGGGGCCGACGGGCACCGGGGAGCTGTTTTTT.

This clonotype has more than one count but fewer than ten. CDR3 protein: CASSQDEQGQGSGNEQFF. CDR3 nucleotide sequence: TGTGCCAGCAGCCAAGATGAGCAGGGACAGGGATCCGGCAATGAGCAGTTCTTC. The chain uses TRBV3-1 and TRBJ2-1; the match to TRBD1 covers 9 bases. V lost 0 bases, J lost 6 bases, and 12 bases stayed unmatched. The germline CDR1 and CDR2 sequences are LGHDT and YNNKEL (reference sequence). The CDR3 totals 18 residues.

V is TRBV20-1 and J is TRBJ2-1; the D call may be TRBD1 or TRBD2 (6 bases each). V lost 3 bases, J lost 8 bases, and 23 bases lay in between. There are 16 residues in the CDR3. CDR1 and CDR2 from the germline V gene are DFQATT and SNEGSKA (reference sequence). CDR3 loop: CSASIGAWGAMDEQFF. The DNA of the CDR3 is TGCAGTGCTAGTATAGGCGCTTGGGGGGCCATGGATGAGCAGTTCTTC.

In this sample, this clonotype turned up many times. V gene TRBV5-1 combines with J gene TRBJ1-1; no reliable D call. This CDR3 spans 15 amino acids. Trimming took 1 base from V and 0 from J, leaving 10 bases between them. Germline CDR1 SGHRS, CDR2 YFSETQ. The DNA of the CDR3 is TGCGCCAGCAGCTTGAGCTCCAGACTGAACACTGAAGCTTTCTTT. It is translated as CASSLSSRLNTEAFF.

The rearrangement joins TRBV5-1 to TRBJ2-1; the D is unclear. The CDR3 sequence is 16 residues long. V was shortened by 0 bases and J by 4 bases, with 14 bases between the two germline ends. The germline gives CDR1 SGHRS, CDR2 YFSETQ. The CDR3 reads CASSLAVGWPYNEQFF. For the CDR3, the DNA is TGCGCCAGCAGCTTGGCCGTAGGTTGGCCTTACAATGAGCAGTTCTTC.

This rearrangement joins TRBV7-9 to TRBJ1-1, with a weak D call TRBD1 (5 bases). This CDR3 has 15 residues. The ends were cut back, 1 base at V and 5 bases at J, with 14 bases in the middle. Germline values: CDR1 SEHNR, CDR2 FQNEAQ (reference sequence). The DNA for the CDR3 is TGTGCCAGCAGCTTAGTTGGGCCAGGGCAAACTGAAGCTTTCTTT. Its translation is CASSLVGPGQTEAFF.

The chain uses TRBV20-1 and TRBJ2-1; 9 positions agree with TRBD2. V gave up 2 bases and J gave up 8 bases; unmatched junction bases: 7. This CDR3 is built from 14 residues. Per the germline V gene, CDR1 is DFQATT and CDR2 is SNEGSKA (reference sequence). In DNA form, the CDR3 reads TGCAGTGCTAGATCCCTAGCGGGGCGGGATGAGCAGTTCTTC. Its translation is CSARSLAGRDEQFF.

This clonotype was observed a few times. The V gene is TRBV18, the J gene TRBJ2-6, with 8 positions matching TRBD1. After removal of 2 bases from V and 0 bases from J, the junction contained 3 bases not matched to a gene. The CDR3 sequence is 17 residues long. Germline CDR1 KGHSH, CDR2 LQKENI. The CDR3 DNA reads as TGTGCCAGCTCACCAATAACAGGGGGCTCTGGGGCCAACGTCCTGACTTTC. Protein sequence: CASSPITGGSGANVLTF.

The gene calls are TRBV5-1 and TRBJ2-3, with a weak D call TRBD1 (5 bases). Germline lookup yields CDR1 SGHRS and CDR2 YFSETQ. Trimming took off 3 bases at V and 0 bases at J, with 11 bases between the two ends. The CDR3 totals 15 residues. DNA for the CDR3: TGCGCCAGCAGCTCAAGGACACCTAGCACAGATACGCAGTATTTT. Its translation: CASSSRTPSTDTQYF. The full variable domain, with the rest looked up from reference TRBV5-1 and TRBJ2-3, is KAGVTQTPRYLIKTRGQQVTLSCSPISGHRSVSWYQQTPGQGLQFLFEYFSETQRNKGNFPGRFSGRQFSNSRSEMNVSTLELGDSALYLCASSSRTPSTDTQYFGPGTRLTVL.

J is TRBJ2-1 and V is TRBV20-1; 12 nucleotides match TRBD2. Germline CDR1 DFQATT, CDR2 SNEGSKA (reference sequence). The CDR3 is made up of 15 amino acids. V lost 2 bases, J lost 4 bases, and 3 bases stayed unmatched. CDR3 nucleotide sequence: TGCAGTGCTAGAACTAGCGGGGGGACTTACAATGAGCAGTTCTTC. It encodes CSARTSGGTYNEQFF.

The V call is TRBV4-2, the J call TRBJ1-5; 7 nucleotides agree with TRBD1. Germline V gives CDR1 LGHNA, CDR2 YNFKEQ. The CDR3 runs to 20 residues. V lost 1 base to trimming and J lost 0 bases; unmatched junction nucleotides: 15. The CDR3 sequence: CASSQGSGGRPSYSNQPQHF. The CDR3 DNA sequence: TGTGCCAGCAGCCAAGGCTCAGGGGGAAGGCCTTCTTATAGCAATCAGCCCCAGCATTTT.

This clonotype was seen more than once but under ten times. The chain is built from TRBV6-2 or TRBV6-3 and TRBJ2-1; possibly TRBD1 for D (7 bases). The CDR3 covers 12 residues. Germline V gene data show CDR1 as MNHEY and CDR2 as SVGEGT. V lost 11 bases and J 6 bases, leaving 14 bases between the germline ends. The CDR3 region has the DNA TGTGCCTGTAGCAGGGGGGCCAATGAGCAGTTCTTC. Translated: CACSRGANEQFF.

This clonotype was detected only a few times. This may be a read error, as it is one base from a much larger clone. V gene TRBV5-1 combines with J gene TRBJ2-5, with D possibly being TRBD1 or TRBD2 (6 bases each). The CDR3 runs 14 residues. CDR1 and CDR2 (germline): SGHRS, YFSETQ. Trimming shortened V by 2 bases and J by 4 bases, and 12 bases separated the two germline ends. CDR3 loop: CASSFGRGGETQYF. CDR3 bases: TGCGCCAGCAGCTTCGGCAGGGGAGGAGAGACCCAGTACTTC.

In regard to this clonotype: A much larger clone sits a single nucleotide away, making a read error possible. The chain has TRBV28 and TRBJ2-1; perhaps TRBD2 as D (5 bases). This CDR3 has 13 residues. Trimming took off 6 bases at V and 6 bases at J, with 12 bases between the two ends. Germline values: CDR1 MDHEN, CDR2 SYDVKM. The CDR3 nucleotides read TGTGCCAGCAGCTTAGGAGAGGGCAATGAGCAGTTCTTC. It translates to CASSLGEGNEQFF.

J is TRBJ2-7 and V is TRBV5-1, with D maybe TRBD1 (6 bases). The CDR3 is 13 residues long. Germline assignment: CDR1 SGHRS and CDR2 YFSETQ. The V and J ends lost 0 bases and 9 bases respectively, with 13 bases between them. The CDR3 DNA follows: TGCGCCAGCAGCTTGGATGGGGGCATGGGGCAGTACTTC. Amino acid sequence: CASSLDGGMGQYF.

This clonotype occurred a few times. The chain couples TRBV5-1 to TRBJ1-1; 8 bases are shared with TRBD1. Germline CDR1 and CDR2: SGHRS and YFSETQ. The CDR3 totals 13 residues. V was clipped by 2 bases and J by 5 bases; unmatched bases: 2. The CDR3, as DNA: TGCGCCAGCAGCTTCCAGGGGGCAACTGAAGCTTTCTTT. This sequence encodes CASSFQGATEAFF.

The rearrangement joins TRBV20-1 to TRBJ1-2, with unresolved D. Looked up from germline, CDR1 is DFQATT and CDR2 is SNEGSKA (reference sequence). V lost 0 bases to trimming and J lost 0 bases, with 11 bases between them. The CDR3 extends over 15 amino acids. The DNA of the CDR3 is TGCAGTGCTAGAGATTGGGGAAGGGCTAACTATGGCTACACCTTC. It codes for CSARDWGRANYGYTF.

The chain employs TRBV18 and TRBJ2-5; 9 bases match TRBD2. Germline CDR1 and CDR2: KGHSH and LQKENI. The junction had 5 bases not matched to a gene; V was cut back by 1 base and J by 5 bases. CDR3 size: 15 residues. CDR3 amino acids: CASSPLSGSRETQYF. The CDR3 DNA reads TGTGCCAGCTCACCACTTAGCGGGAGTCGGGAGACCCAGTACTTC.

A few counts support this clonotype. This chain joins TRBV15 and TRBJ2-7; D ambiguous. The CDR3 is made up of 13 amino acids. Germline CDR1 and CDR2: LNHNV and YYDKDF (reference sequence). V lost 4 bases, J lost 1 base, and 8 bases lay in between. CDR3 amino acids: CATSMVPSYEQYF. CDR3 nucleotide sequence: TGTGCCACCAGCATGGTACCGTCCTACGAGCAGTACTTC.

The V call is TRBV6-2 or TRBV6-3, the J call TRBJ2-3; maybe TRBD1 (5 bases). The V gene lost 5 bases and the J gene lost 4 bases, with 19 bases spanning the gap. The CDR3 totals 16 residues. Germline lookup yields CDR1 MNHEY and CDR2 SVGEGT. The CDR3 reads CASSTGRLGLADTQYF. CDR3 DNA: TGTGCCAGCAGTACGGGTCGCCTGGGGCTGGCAGATACGCAGTATTTT.

This clonotype has more than one count but fewer than ten. V is TRBV28 and J is TRBJ2-1, with D possibly matching TRBD1 (6 bases). The CDR3 has 14 amino acids. Per the germline V gene, CDR1 is MDHEN and CDR2 is SYDVKM. V was cut by 3 bases and J by 3 bases, with 9 bases left in between. The CDR3 DNA sequence: TGTGCCAGCAGTTTCGAGGGGGACTACAATGAGCAGTTCTTC. It translates to CASSFEGDYNEQFF.